A selection of T cell receptor beta chains follows, all from one sample in a study of CD8 T cells in ankylosing spondylitis. TCRdb reprocessed the 5' RACE reads via MiXCR and lists one record per CDR3 protein. The profile shows around 180,000 distinct CDR3 sequences, 10% to 15% of them singletons. The sequencing sample was made of blood, either unsorted or a sorted T cell fraction (not recorded which). The receptors stem from a female donor with ankylosing spondylitis or in good health (not recorded which). CDR3s leave out the opening cysteine and the closing phenylalanine or tryptophan. The order of the fields is D gene, V gene, J gene, CDR3 protein. A D gene is named only where the DNA matches it firmly.

d_call: TRBD2; v_call: TRBV13; j_call: TRBJ2-7; cdr3_aa: AISSGPLGLAGDNEQY
d_call: .; v_call: TRBV9; j_call: TRBJ2-2; cdr3_aa: ASSDGTNTGELF
d_call: .; v_call: TRBV12-3/TRBV12-4; j_call: TRBJ2-7; cdr3_aa: ASSLGRVEQY
d_call: TRBD1; v_call: TRBV6-5; j_call: TRBJ1-2; cdr3_aa: ASSYTGTGGGYYGYT
d_call: .; v_call: TRBV29-1; j_call: TRBJ1-3; cdr3_aa: SALGRTSGNTIY
d_call: TRBD2; v_call: TRBV7-2; j_call: TRBJ2-1; cdr3_aa: ASSFSTSGTQNEQF
d_call: .; v_call: TRBV29-1; j_call: TRBJ1-5; cdr3_aa: SVEEPNQPQH
d_call: TRBD1; v_call: TRBV20-1; j_call: TRBJ1-5; cdr3_aa: SAKVTGVSQPQH
d_call: TRBD2; v_call: TRBV7-6; j_call: TRBJ2-1; cdr3_aa: ASSLAWREVQF
d_call: TRBD1; v_call: TRBV6-2/TRBV6-3; j_call: TRBJ1-4; cdr3_aa: ASSPTGADEKLF
d_call: .; v_call: TRBV29-1; j_call: TRBJ2-7; cdr3_aa: SVGQHGGEQY
d_call: TRBD1; v_call: TRBV5-4; j_call: TRBJ1-6; cdr3_aa: ASSRGQGNSPLH
d_call: TRBD1; v_call: TRBV5-1; j_call: TRBJ1-6; cdr3_aa: ASSSGQGETGSYNSPLH
d_call: .; v_call: TRBV18; j_call: TRBJ1-3; cdr3_aa: ASSPPGTYSGNTIY
d_call: .; v_call: TRBV20-1; j_call: TRBJ2-7; cdr3_aa: SASGLDYYEQC
d_call: TRBD1; v_call: TRBV12-3/TRBV12-4; j_call: TRBJ2-3; cdr3_aa: ASMRQGRDTQC
d_call: .; v_call: TRBV15; j_call: TRBJ2-7; cdr3_aa: ATSRVIGEQY
d_call: .; v_call: TRBV20-1; j_call: TRBJ2-2; cdr3_aa: SARQANTGELF
d_call: .; v_call: TRBV7-2; j_call: TRBJ2-2; cdr3_aa: ASSPDGNTGELF
d_call: TRBD1; v_call: TRBV28; j_call: TRBJ1-1; cdr3_aa: ASSQTGEGNTEAF